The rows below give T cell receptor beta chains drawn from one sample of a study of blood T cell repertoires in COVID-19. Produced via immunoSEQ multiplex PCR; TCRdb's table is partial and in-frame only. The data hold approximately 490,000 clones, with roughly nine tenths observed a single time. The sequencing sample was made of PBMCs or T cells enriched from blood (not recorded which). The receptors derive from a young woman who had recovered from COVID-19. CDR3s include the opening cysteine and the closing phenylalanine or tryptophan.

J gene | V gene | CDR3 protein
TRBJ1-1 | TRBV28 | CASSLELNTEAFF
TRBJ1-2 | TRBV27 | CASSFAWGWGPSPYGYTF
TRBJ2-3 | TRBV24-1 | CATSPPSTDTQYF
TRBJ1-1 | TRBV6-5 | CASTQDRMNTEAFF
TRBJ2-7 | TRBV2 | CASSPTGLSYEQYF
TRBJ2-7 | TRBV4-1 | CASRLEKGVAAYEQYF
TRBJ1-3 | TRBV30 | CAWSARGNTIYF
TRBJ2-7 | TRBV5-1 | CASSYWRGPPYEQYF
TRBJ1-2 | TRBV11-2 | CASRPVRGTPYGYTF
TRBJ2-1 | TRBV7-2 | CASSLAGGSEGSNEQFF
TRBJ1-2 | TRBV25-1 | CASSEPTGANYGYTF
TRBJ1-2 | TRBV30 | CAGGRENYGYTF
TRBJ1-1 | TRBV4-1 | CASSQDPAGGNTEAFF
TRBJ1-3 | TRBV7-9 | CASSSVGGGSGNTIYF
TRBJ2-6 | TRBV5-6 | CASSLVRGLSGANVLTF
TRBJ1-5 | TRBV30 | CAWSVPSRGNQPQHF
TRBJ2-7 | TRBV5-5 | CASSFWAEGYEQYF
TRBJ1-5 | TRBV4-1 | CASSQLPGLGSNQPQHF
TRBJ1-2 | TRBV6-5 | CASSRTGVRGYTF
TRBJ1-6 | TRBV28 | CASSLEGRGQAARF
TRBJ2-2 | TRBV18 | CASTQGSGELFF
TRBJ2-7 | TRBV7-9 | CASSDRGVSYEQYF
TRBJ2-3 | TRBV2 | CASSEYHPRMGADYTDTQYF
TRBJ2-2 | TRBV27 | CASSPYGTGLNTGELFF
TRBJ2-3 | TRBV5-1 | CASSLGLDSDTQYF
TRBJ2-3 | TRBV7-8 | CASSFGQGSGDTQYF
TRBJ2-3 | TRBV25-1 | CASSEGRQAAAGTDTQYF
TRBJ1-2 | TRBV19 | CASSPATGPNYGYTF
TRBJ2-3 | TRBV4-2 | CASSRGGSTDTQYF
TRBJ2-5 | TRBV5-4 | CASSLWARETQYF
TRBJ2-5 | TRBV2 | CASSEPGGGLMLKTQYF
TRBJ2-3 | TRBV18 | CASSRGGLGTDTQYF
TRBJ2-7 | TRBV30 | CAWSVKYGGDAHEQYF
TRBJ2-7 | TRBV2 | CASRGVSDYEQYF
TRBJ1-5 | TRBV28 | CASSLWGQGAVQPQHF
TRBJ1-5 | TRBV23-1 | CASSRPDRGQGNQPQHF
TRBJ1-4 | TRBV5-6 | CASSLEMREKLFF
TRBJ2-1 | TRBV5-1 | CASSLGLENEQFF
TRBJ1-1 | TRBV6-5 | CASCRQGAGTEAFF
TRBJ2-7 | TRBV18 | CASSPSAGSSSYEQYF
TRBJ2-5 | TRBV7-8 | CASSFFDEETQYF
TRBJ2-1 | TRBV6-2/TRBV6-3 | CASSSRQGPQFF
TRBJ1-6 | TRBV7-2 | CASSPILGNSPLHF
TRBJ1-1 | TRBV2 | CASREGTEAFF
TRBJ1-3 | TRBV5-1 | CASSFASPGQVYPSGNTIYF
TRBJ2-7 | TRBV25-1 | CASTAGTGAEQYF
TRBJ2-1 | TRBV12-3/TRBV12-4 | CASSLINEQFF
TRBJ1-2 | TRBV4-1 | CASSQDSRGQGFSGYTF
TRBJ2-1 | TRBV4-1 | CASSQDRGLAYNEQFF
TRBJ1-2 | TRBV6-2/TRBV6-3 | CASSPDRMNYGYTF
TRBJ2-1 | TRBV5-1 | CASSLEGTAHNEQFF
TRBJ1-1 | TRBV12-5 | CASVQGNTEAFF
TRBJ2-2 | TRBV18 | CASSPNSLGGELFF
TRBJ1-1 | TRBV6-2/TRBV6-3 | CASSHDREDTEAFF
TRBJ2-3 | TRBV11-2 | CASSLGRLSSTDTQYF
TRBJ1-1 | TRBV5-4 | CASSLAGVPEAFF
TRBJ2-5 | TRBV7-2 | CASSSPSGPGMGGETQYF
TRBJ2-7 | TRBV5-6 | CASSPRGGGTYEQYF
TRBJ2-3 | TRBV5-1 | CASTTSGGYTQYF
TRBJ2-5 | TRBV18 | CASSPTDGGANF